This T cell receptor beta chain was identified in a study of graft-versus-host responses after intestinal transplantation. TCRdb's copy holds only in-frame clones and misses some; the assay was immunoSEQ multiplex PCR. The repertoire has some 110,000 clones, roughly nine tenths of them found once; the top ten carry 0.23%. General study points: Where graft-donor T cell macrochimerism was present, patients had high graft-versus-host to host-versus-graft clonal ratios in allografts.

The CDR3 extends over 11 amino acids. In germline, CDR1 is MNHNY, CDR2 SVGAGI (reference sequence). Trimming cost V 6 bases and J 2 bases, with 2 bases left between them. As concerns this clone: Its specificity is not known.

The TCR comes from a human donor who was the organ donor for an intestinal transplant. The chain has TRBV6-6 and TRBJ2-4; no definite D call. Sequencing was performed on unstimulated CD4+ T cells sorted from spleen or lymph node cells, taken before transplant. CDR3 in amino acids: CASRSKNIQYF. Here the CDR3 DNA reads TGTGCCAGCAGATCCAAAAACATTCAGTACTTC.